The 10 T cell receptor beta chains below come from one sample, sequenced in a study of CD8 T cells in ankylosing spondylitis. Study observations and caveats: The study identified a TCR beta motif of about eight highly homologous variants that appeared characteristic of ankylosing spondylitis blood.

Their target antigens are unknown. TCRdb fed the 5' RACE reads into MiXCR, producing one record per CDR3 protein. Altogether 400,000 to 450,000 distinct CDR3 sequences are present, 17% being singletons, with the ten largest covering 1%. Sequencing used blood, either unsorted or a sorted T cell fraction (not recorded which). Receptor source: a male donor with ankylosing spondylitis.

Here the CDR3 reads CASSERQGAKSGANVLTF. The CDR3 DNA reads TGTGCCAGCAGCGAGAGACAGGGGGCGAAATCTGGGGCCAACGTCCTGACTTTC. This chain joins TRBV11-1 and TRBJ2-6; TRBD1 matches at 10 bases. With 5 bases clipped from V and 1 base from J, the junction kept 8 bases outside the gene matches. The CDR3 length is 18 residues. The germline CDR1 and CDR2 sequences are SGHAT and FQDESV (reference sequence).

This clonotype was counted a few times. This chain joins TRBV7-8 and TRBJ2-3; 7 bases line up with TRBD1. Germline V gene sequence: CDR1 SGHVS, CDR2 FQNEAQ. J gave up 2 bases and V 5 bases, and 7 bases lay outside the gene matches. The CDR3 contains 15 residues. CDR3 region: CASSRQGRDTDTQYF. For the CDR3, the DNA is TGTGCCAGCAGCAGACAGGGAAGGGACACAGATACGCAGTATTTT.

The chain couples TRBV29-1 to TRBJ1-2; 7 bases are shared with TRBD1. CDR3 length: 14 amino acids. V was clipped by 4 bases and J by 5 bases; unmatched bases: 10. CDR1 and CDR2 from the germline V gene are SQVTM and ANQGSEA. The CDR3 DNA follows: TGCAGCGTTGGAGAGGGGGCGAGCTCGTATGGCTACACCTTC. Encoded protein: CSVGEGASSYGYTF.

As DNA, the CDR3 is TGTGCCAGCAGTCCCGACAGGGGGGAGAGTGGGGCCAACGTCCTGACTTTC. This encodes CASSPDRGESGANVLTF. This chain uses TRBV6-2 or TRBV6-3 with TRBJ2-6; 9 nucleotides align to TRBD1. This CDR3 is built from 17 residues. Germline values: CDR1 MNHEY, CDR2 SVGEGT. With 5 bases clipped from V and 3 bases from J, the junction kept 8 bases outside the gene matches.

The V and J genes are TRBV29-1 and TRBJ2-5; no definite D call. The V gene lost 7 bases and the J gene lost 0 bases, with 6 bases spanning the gap. The CDR3 loop spans 11 amino acids. The V gene's germline CDR1 is SQVTM and CDR2 ANQGSEA. CDR3 in amino acids: CSGADQETQYF. As DNA, the CDR3 is TGCAGCGGGGCAGACCAAGAGACCCAGTACTTC.

This clonotype was seen a few times. V usage is TRBV11-1 and J usage is TRBJ2-5, with D perhaps matching TRBD1 (5 bases). Germline V CDR1 and CDR2: SGHAT, FQDESV (reference sequence). V gave up 5 bases and J gave up 0 bases, with 13 bases separating them. The CDR3 has 15 residues. The CDR3 is CASSPDSVDQETQYF. The CDR3 DNA reads TGTGCCAGCAGCCCCGACAGCGTGGACCAAGAGACCCAGTACTTC.

The rearrangement uses TRBV11-2 and TRBJ2-7; 10 nucleotides align to TRBD1. The CDR3 has 15 residues. The J segment lost 0 bases and the V segment lost 2 bases, leaving 1 base of the junction unmatched. The germline V gene has CDR1 SGHAT and CDR2 FQNNGV. CDR3 loop: CASSLWTGGSYEQYF. The DNA of the CDR3 is TGTGCCAGCAGCTTATGGACAGGGGGCTCCTACGAGCAGTACTTC.

This clonotype turned up a few times. The chain uses TRBV12-3 or TRBV12-4 and TRBJ1-4; unclear D gene. The CDR3 spans 15 residues. Trimming stripped 3 bases from V and 0 bases from J, with 8 bases between. CDR3 sequence reads: CASSFRRTTNEKLFF. The CDR3 bases are TGTGCCAGCAGTTTTAGGAGGACAACTAATGAAAAACTGTTTTTT.

The chain has TRBV11-2 and TRBJ2-7; TRBD2 agrees at 8 bases. The CDR3 has 16 residues. From germline, CDR1 is SGHAT and CDR2 FQNNGV. With V trimmed by 2 bases and J by 3 bases, 9 bases remained unmatched. The CDR3 DNA sequence: TGTGCCAGCAGCTTAACATACAGCGGGGGACGCTACGAGCAGTACTTC. Its protein is CASSLTYSGGRYEQYF.

V usage is TRBV20-1 and J usage is TRBJ2-3; 9 bases fit TRBD2. CDR1 and CDR2 (germline): DFQATT, SNEGSKA (reference sequence). J gave up 2 bases and V 8 bases, and 8 bases lay outside the gene matches. The CDR3 loop spans 14 amino acids. CDR3: CSPKAGGSTDTQYF. The CDR3 coding sequence is TGCAGTCCCAAAGCGGGGGGCTCCACAGATACGCAGTATTTT.